This entry is about one TCR beta chain. The sample comes from a study of blood T cell repertoires in COVID-19. In the study overall: COVID-19 samples from acute and convalescent phases originated in the United States, Italy and Spain.

Only in-frame clones appear in the TCRdb table, and some are missing; sequencing was by immunoSEQ multiplex PCR. The data show some 140,000 clones, about 90% seen once. The V and J ends lost 6 bases and 7 bases, in that order; junction bases with no gene match: 5. This CDR3 is built from 13 residues. CDR1 is LGHDT and CDR2 is YNNKEL in the germline V gene (reference sequence). This sequence joins TRBV3-1 (or the pseudogene TRBV3-2) and TRBJ2-1, with 8 nucleotides matching TRBD2. The receptor comes from a woman in her forties or fifties who had recovered from COVID-19. The sample consisted of peripheral blood. In nucleotides, the CDR3 is TGTGCCAGCAGTCGGACTAGCCTTAATGAGCAGTTCTTC. Amino acid sequence: CASSRTSLNEQFF.